This entry concerns a single T cell receptor (beta chain). Using immunoSEQ multiplex PCR, the repertoire was profiled, and TCRdb retains in-frame clones only, with some absent. In the table there are approximately 74,000 clones, approximately 88% of which are singletons. This entry comes from a study of blood T cell repertoires in COVID-19. This receptor was obtained from a woman aged 55-75 years with acute or convalescent COVID-19. Sequencing was carried out using peripheral blood.

The DNA for the CDR3 is TGTGCCAGCAGCTCCATAAGCGGGAGTACAGATACGCAGTATTTT. It specifies CASSSISGSTDTQYF. The chain employs TRBV7-3 and TRBJ2-3; 8 positions agree with TRBD2. The ends lost 4 bases at V and 3 bases at J; junction bases unmatched: 6. The CDR3 sequence is 15 residues long. CDR1 is SGHTA, CDR2 FQGTGA, per germline.